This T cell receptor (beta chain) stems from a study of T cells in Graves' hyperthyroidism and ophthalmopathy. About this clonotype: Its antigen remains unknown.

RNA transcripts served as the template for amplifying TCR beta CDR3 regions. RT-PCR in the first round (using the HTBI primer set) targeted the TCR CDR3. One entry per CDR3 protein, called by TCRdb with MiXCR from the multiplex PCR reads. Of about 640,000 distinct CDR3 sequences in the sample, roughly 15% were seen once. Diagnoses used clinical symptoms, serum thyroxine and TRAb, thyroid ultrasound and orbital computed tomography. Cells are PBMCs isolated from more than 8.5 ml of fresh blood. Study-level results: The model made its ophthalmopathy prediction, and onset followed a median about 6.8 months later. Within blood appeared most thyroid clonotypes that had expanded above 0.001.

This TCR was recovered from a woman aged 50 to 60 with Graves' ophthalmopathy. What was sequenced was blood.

CDR3 bases: TGTGCCAGCAGGGACAGGGGGCCCTATGGCTACACCTTC. Translated, it gives CASRDRGPYGYTF. The genes are TRBV25-1 and TRBJ1-2; 11 bases align to TRBD1. The V segment lost 6 bases and the J segment 4 bases; nucleotides outside the gene matches: 1. CDR1 is MGHDK, CDR2 SYGVNS, per germline. This CDR3 has 13 residues.